This T cell receptor beta chain was obtained from a study of cytomegalovirus exposure and HLA in healthy donors. The study's findings and limits: Exclusion as indistinguishable affected some V segments, including TRBV6-2 and TRBV6-3. The investigators catalogued 150 to 200 TCR beta chains as cytomegalovirus-associated. Productive status was seen about 90% or about 30% of the time for most TCR beta V segments in an earlier analysis.

The PCR made use of 60 Vbeta and 13 Jbeta primers. As processed by the authors: In a later analysis, of 84 million or so unique beta chains, about 12 million appeared in at least two donors. Here immunoSEQ multiplex PCR was the method, and the copy in TCRdb shows in-frame clones only, minus some. The V and J calls and clone size were taken over from that table, and D and trimming were inferred from the DNA. The sample lists some 120,000 clones; roughly 78% were seen once. Details on this clone: The antigen is unknown.

V was clipped by 0 bases and J by 5 bases, with 15 bases between them. This CDR3 is built from 16 residues. Germline CDR1 SGHAT, CDR2 FQNNGV. The clonotype originates from a young man in good health and CMV-seronegative. The sample taken for sequencing was PBMCs. The rearrangement uses TRBV11-2 and TRBJ2-3, with D possibly TRBD2 on 6 matching bases. CDR3 amino acids: CASSLESSAQGDTQYF. The CDR3 DNA reads TGTGCCAGCAGCTTAGAGTCTAGCGCCCAGGGAGATACGCAGTATTTT.